One and the same sample provided the 7 T cell receptor beta chains below, sequenced in a study of CD4 T cells in relation to SARS-CoV-2 and coronaviruses. Unexposed donor CD4+ T cells date from 2011-2018, before the COVID-19 pandemic. Isolation of CD4+ T cells took place after less than twelve days in culture. Produced via immunoSEQ multiplex PCR; TCRdb's table is partial and in-frame only. The sample carries tens of thousands of clones, around 74% recorded once. Antigens of these TCRs are unknown. Sequencing was performed on CD4+ T cells from PBMCs, cultured in vitro. The source of these receptors is a human donor in good health.

The chain employs TRBV3-1 (or the pseudogene TRBV3-2) and TRBJ1-1; D is ambiguous. This CDR3 has 13 amino acids. Germline V gives CDR1 LGHDT, CDR2 YNNKEL (reference sequence). V lost 1 base and J 2 bases, leaving 5 bases between the germline ends. CDR3 bases: TGTGCCAGCAGCCAAGTAGGCAACACTGAAGCTTTCTTT. Amino acids: CASSQVGNTEAFF.

The chain uses TRBV2 and TRBJ2-1; the D gene is possibly TRBD2 (7 bases). CDR3 length equals 14 residues. Trimming shortened V by 2 bases and J by 9 bases, and 14 bases separated the two germline ends. In germline, CDR1 is SNHLY, CDR2 FYNNEI. The CDR3 reads CASSELEGGSEQFF. The CDR3 DNA follows: TGTGCCAGCAGTGAACTTGAGGGGGGGAGTGAGCAGTTCTTC.

The chain recombines TRBV19 with TRBJ2-5, with 11 nucleotides matching TRBD2. The J segment lost 5 bases and the V segment lost 6 bases, leaving 5 bases of the junction unmatched. CDR3 length: 14 amino acids. Germline V lookup: CDR1 LNHDA, CDR2 SQIVND (reference sequence). The CDR3 loop is CASRLAGGGETQYF. CDR3 DNA sequence: TGTGCCAGTAGGCTAGCGGGAGGAGGGGAGACCCAGTACTTC.

J is TRBJ2-1 and V is TRBV19, with TRBD1 identical over 8 bases. This CDR3 comprises 11 residues. Per germline, CDR1 LNHDA and CDR2 SQIVND (reference sequence). Trimming cost V 8 bases and J 13 bases; bases outside gene matches: 7. The CDR3 reads CASRTGQAQFF. In DNA, the CDR3 is TGTGCCAGTCGGACGGGACAGGCCCAGTTCTTC.

This chain uses TRBV19 with TRBJ2-7, with a weak D call TRBD1 (6 bases). Trimming pared 3 bases from V and 3 bases from J, leaving 15 bases between. The CDR3 has 15 residues. The germline V gene encodes CDR1 LNHDA and CDR2 SQIVND (reference sequence). CDR3 in amino acids: CASSIADRINYEQYF. CDR3 in DNA: TGTGCCAGTAGTATCGCGGACAGAATTAACTACGAGCAGTACTTC.

The chain combines TRBV11-2 with TRBJ2-7; D is perhaps TRBD2 (5 bases). Germline V CDR1 and CDR2: SGHAT, FQNNGV. CDR3 size: 15 residues. Trimming pared 1 base from V and 0 bases from J, leaving 10 bases between. CDR3 DNA sequence: TGTGCCAGCAGCTTAGGACCCGGACTCTCCTACGAGCAGTACTTC. This translates into CASSLGPGLSYEQYF.

This clone was counted a single time. J is TRBJ2-4 and V is TRBV27; 8 bases align to TRBD2. This CDR3 has 14 residues. The junction had 8 bases not matched to a gene; V was cut back by 5 bases and J by 8 bases. CDR1 MNHEY and CDR2 SMNVEV come from the germline V gene (reference sequence). CDR3 sequence: CASSARTSSDIQYF. CDR3 sequence (DNA): TGTGCCAGCAGTGCCCGGACTAGCAGCGACATTCAGTACTTC.